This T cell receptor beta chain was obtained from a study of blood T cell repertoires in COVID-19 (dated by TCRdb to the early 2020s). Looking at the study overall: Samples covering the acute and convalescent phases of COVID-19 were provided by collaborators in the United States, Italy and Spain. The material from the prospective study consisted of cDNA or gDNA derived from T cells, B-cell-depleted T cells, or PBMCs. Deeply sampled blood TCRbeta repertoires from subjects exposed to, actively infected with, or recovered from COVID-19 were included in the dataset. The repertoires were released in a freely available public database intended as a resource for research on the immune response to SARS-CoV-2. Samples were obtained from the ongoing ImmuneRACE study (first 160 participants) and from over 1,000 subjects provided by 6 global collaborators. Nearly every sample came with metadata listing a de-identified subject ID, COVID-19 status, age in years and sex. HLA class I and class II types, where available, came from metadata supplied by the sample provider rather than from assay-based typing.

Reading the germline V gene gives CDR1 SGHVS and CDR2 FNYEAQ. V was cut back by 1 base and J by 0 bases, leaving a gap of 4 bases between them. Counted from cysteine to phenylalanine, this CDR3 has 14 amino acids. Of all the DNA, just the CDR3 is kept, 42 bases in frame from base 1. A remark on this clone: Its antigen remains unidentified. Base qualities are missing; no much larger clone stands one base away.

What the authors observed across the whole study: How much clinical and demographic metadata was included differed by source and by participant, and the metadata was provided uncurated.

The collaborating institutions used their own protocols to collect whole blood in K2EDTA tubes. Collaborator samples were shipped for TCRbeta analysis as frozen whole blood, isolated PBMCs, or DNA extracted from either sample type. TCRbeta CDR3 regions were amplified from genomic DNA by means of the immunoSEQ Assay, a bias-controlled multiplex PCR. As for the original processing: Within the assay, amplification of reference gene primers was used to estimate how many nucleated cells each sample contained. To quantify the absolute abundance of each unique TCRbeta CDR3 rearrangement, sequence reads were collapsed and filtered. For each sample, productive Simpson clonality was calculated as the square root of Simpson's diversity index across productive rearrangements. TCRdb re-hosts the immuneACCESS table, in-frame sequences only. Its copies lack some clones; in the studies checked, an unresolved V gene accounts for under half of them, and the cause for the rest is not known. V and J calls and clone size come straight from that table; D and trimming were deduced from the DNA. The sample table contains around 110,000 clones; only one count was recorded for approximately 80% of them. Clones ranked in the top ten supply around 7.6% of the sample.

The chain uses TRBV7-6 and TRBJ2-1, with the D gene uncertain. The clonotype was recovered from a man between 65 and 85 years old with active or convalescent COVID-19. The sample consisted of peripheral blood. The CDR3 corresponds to CASSLDSSYNEQFF. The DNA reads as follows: TGTGCCAGCAGCTTAGATAGCTCCTACAATGAGCAGTTCTTC.